This T cell receptor (beta chain) was profiled in a study of cytomegalovirus exposure and HLA in healthy donors. Regarding this clone: The target antigen is unknown.

General observations from the study: Analysis performed later found more than 15,000 TCR beta sequences associated with HLA alleles at 0.05 false discovery rate.

With 60 Vbeta and 13 Jbeta primers, the PCR was carried out. Only in-frame clones appear in the TCRdb table, and some are missing; sequencing was by immunoSEQ multiplex PCR. The table shows 100,000 or so clones, with roughly 70% occurring only once. The CDR3 covers 16 residues. CDR1 and CDR2 from the germline V gene are MDHEN and SYDVKM. The ends were cut back, 7 bases at V and 0 bases at J, with 15 bases in the middle. This TCR was sampled from a man aged 35 to 55 in good health and CMV-seropositive. This rearrangement joins TRBV28 to TRBJ2-2; perhaps TRBD2 as D (6 bases). Sequenced sample: PBMCs. The CDR3: CASTPGGAANTGELFF. The CDR3 DNA follows: TGTGCCAGCACCCCAGGCGGGGCCGCGAACACCGGGGAGCTGTTTTTT.